This TCR beta chain was identified during a study of cytomegalovirus exposure and HLA in healthy donors. Study-wide points: When a later analysis was performed, an Asian-associated ancestry cluster reportedly had fewer N-insertions than the roughly 700-donor mean.

A remark on this clone: Its antigen is unidentified.

With V trimmed by 4 bases and J by 5 bases, 4 bases remained unmatched. The CDR3 length is 14 residues. Germline CDR1 and CDR2: MDHEN and SYDVKM. PCR used 60 Vbeta primers and 13 Jbeta primers. The repertoire was sequenced with immunoSEQ multiplex PCR; TCRdb's copy has only in-frame clones and lacks some. The table shows approximately 150,000 clones, with about three quarters occurring only once. Sequenced material: PBMCs. V and J are TRBV28 and TRBJ2-2; TRBD1 matches at 7 bases. The clonotype comes from a woman between 35 and 50 years old in good health and CMV-seropositive. The CDR3 DNA reads as TGTGCCAGCAGTTCCGGGACAGCGACCGGGGAGCTGTTTTTT. Residues: CASSSGTATGELFF.